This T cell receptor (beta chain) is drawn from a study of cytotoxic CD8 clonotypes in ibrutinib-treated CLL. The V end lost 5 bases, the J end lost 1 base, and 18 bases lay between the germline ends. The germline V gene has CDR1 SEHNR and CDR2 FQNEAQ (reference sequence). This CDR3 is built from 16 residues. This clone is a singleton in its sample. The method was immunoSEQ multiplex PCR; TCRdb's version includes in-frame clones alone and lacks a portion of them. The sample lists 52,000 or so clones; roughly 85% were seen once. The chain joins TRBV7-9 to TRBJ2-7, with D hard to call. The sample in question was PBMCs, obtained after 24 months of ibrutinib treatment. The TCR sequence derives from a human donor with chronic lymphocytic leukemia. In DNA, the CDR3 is TGTGCCAGCAGCCTTACTGGGCATTTAGCTTCCTACGAGCAGTACTTC. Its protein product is CASSLTGHLASYEQYF.